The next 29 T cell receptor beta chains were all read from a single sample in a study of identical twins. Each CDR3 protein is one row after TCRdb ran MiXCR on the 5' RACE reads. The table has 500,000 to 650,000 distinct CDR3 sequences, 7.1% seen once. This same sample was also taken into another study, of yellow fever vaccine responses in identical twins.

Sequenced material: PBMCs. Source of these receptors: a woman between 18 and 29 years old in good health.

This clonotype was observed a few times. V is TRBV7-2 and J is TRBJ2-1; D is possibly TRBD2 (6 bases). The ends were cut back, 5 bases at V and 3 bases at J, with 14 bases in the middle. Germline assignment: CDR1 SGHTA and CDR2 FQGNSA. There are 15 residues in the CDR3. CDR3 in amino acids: CASSPTSYVYNEQFF. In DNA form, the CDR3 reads TGTGCCAGCAGCCCTACTAGCTACGTCTACAATGAGCAGTTCTTC.

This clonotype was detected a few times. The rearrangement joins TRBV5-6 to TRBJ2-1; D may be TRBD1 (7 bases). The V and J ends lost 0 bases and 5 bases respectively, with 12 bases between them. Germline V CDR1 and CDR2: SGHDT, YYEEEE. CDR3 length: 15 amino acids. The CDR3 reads CASSLADRRDNEQFF. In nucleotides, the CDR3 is TGTGCCAGCAGCTTGGCGGACAGGAGGGACAATGAGCAGTTCTTC.

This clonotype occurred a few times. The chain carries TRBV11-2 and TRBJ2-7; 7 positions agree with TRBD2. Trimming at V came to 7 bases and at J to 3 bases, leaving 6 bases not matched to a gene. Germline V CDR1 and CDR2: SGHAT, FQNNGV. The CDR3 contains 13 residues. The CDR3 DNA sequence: TGTGCCAGCAACTCTCAGCGGGGCTACGAGCAGTACTTC. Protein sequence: CASNSQRGYEQYF. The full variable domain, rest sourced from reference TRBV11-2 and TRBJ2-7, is EAGVAQSPRYKIIEKRQSVAFWCNPISGHATLYWYQQILGQGPKLLIQFQNNGVVDDSQLPKDRFSAERLKGVDSTLKIQPAKLEDSAVYLCASNSQRGYEQYFGPGTRLTVT.

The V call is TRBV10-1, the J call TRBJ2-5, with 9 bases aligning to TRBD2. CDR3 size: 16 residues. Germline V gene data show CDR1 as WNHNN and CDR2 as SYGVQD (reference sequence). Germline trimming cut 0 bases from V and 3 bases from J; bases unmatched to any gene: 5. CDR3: CASSESWASGKETQYF. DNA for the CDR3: TGCGCCAGCAGTGAGTCTTGGGCTAGCGGGAAAGAGACCCAGTACTTC.

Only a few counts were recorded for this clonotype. The CDR3 is CASSPPAQGAAFGYYEQYV. The DNA for the CDR3 is TGTGCCAGCAGTCCACCAGCACAGGGGGCCGCGTTCGGCTACTACGAGCAGTACGTC. The chain has TRBV6-2 or TRBV6-3 and TRBJ2-7, with 9 bases that match TRBD1. CDR1 and CDR2 from the germline V gene are MNHEY and SVGEGT. V trimming: 5 bases; J trimming: 3 bases; junction bases outside the gene matches: 20. The CDR3 loop spans 19 amino acids.

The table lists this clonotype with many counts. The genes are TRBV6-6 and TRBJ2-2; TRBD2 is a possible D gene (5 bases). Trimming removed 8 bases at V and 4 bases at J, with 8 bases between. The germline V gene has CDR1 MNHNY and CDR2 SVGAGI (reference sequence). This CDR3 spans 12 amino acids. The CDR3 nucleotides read TGTGCCAGCCATCGGGGCACCGGGGAGCTGTTTTTT. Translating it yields CASHRGTGELFF.

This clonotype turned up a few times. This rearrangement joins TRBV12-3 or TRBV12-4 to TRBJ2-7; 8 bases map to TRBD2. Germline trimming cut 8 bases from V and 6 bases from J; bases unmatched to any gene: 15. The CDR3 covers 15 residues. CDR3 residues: CASRPRGSGIFEQYF. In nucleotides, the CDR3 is TGTGCCAGCCGCCCCCGGGGTAGCGGGATTTTCGAGCAGTACTTC.

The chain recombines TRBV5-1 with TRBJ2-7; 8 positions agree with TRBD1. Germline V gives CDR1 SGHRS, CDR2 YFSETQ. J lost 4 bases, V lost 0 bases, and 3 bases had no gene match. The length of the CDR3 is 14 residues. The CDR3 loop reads CASSLGQGMYEQYF. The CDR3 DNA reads TGCGCCAGCAGCTTGGGACAGGGGATGTACGAGCAGTACTTC.

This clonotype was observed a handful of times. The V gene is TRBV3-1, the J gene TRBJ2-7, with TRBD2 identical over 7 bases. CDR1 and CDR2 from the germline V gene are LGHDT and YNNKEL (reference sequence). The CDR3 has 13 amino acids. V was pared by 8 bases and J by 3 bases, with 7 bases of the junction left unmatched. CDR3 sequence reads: CASGRGGYYEQYF. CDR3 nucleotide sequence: TGTGCCAGCGGGAGGGGAGGCTACTACGAGCAGTACTTC.

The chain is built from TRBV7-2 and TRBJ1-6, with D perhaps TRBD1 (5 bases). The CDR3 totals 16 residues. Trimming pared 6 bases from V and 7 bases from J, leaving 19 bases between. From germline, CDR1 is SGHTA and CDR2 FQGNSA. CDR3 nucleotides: TGTGCCAGCAGGGAAAACTTTGGGGGAGGGAATTCACCCCTCCACTTT. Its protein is CASRENFGGGNSPLHF.

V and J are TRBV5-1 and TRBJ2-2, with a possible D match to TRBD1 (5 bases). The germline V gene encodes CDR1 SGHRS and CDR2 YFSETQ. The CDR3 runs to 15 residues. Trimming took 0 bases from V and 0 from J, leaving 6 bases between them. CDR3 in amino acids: CASSLVTANTGELFF. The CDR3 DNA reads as TGCGCCAGCAGCTTGGTGACAGCGAACACCGGGGAGCTGTTTTTT.

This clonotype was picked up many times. The CDR3 protein is CASSLQEGEKLFF. CDR3 in DNA: TGTGCCAGCAGTCTACAGGAGGGGGAAAAACTGTTTTTT. The genes are TRBV12-3 or TRBV12-4 and TRBJ1-4, with TRBD1 as a possible D gene (5 bases). The CDR3 totals 13 residues. V was trimmed by 5 bases and J by 8 bases, leaving 12 bases between them.

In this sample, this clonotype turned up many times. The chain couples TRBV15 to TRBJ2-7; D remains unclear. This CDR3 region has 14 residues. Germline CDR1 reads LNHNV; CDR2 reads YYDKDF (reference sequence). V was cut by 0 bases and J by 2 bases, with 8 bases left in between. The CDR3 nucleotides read TGTGCCACCAGCAGAGATCTCGGAACCTACGAGCAGTACGTC. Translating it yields CATSRDLGTYEQYV.

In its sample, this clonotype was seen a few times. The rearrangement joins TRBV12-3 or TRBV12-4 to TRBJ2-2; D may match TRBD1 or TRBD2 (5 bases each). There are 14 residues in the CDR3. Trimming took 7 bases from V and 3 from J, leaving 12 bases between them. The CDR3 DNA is TGTGCCAGCACAAGACAGCGGTACACCGGGGAGCTGTTTTTT. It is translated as CASTRQRYTGELFF.

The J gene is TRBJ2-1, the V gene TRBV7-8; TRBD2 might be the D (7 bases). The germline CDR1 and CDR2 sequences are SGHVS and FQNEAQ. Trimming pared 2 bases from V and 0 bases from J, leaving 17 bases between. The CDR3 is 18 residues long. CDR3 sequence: CASSLTLVRGPSYNEQFF. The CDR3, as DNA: TGTGCCAGCAGCTTAACCCTGGTGCGGGGGCCCTCCTACAATGAGCAGTTCTTC.

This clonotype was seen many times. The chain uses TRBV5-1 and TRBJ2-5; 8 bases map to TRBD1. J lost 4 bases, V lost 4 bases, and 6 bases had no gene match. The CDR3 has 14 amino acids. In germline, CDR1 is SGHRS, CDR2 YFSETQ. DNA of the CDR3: TGCGCCAGCAGCCAAGACAGGGGCGGAGAGACCCAGTACTTC. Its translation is CASSQDRGGETQYF. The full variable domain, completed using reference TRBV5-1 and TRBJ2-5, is KAGVTQTPRYLIKTRGQQVTLSCSPISGHRSVSWYQQTPGQGLQFLFEYFSETQRNKGNFPGRFSGRQFSNSRSEMNVSTLELGDSALYLCASSQDRGGETQYFGPGTRLLVL.

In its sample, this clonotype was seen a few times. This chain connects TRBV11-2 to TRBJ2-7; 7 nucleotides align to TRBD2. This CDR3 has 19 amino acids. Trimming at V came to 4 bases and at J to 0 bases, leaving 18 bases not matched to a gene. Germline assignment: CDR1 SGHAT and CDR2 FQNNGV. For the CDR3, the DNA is TGTGCCAGCAGCTCGACCCTTGGCGGGAGTTTAAGCCCCTCCTACGAGCAGTACTTC. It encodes CASSSTLGGSLSPSYEQYF.

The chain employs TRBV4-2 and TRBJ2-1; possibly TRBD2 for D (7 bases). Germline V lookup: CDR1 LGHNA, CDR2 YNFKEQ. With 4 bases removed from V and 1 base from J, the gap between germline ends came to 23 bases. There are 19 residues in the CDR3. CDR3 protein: CASSPMGGGPRGSYNEQFF. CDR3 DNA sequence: TGTGCCAGCAGCCCTATGGGGGGGGGGCCACGCGGGTCCTACAATGAGCAGTTCTTC.

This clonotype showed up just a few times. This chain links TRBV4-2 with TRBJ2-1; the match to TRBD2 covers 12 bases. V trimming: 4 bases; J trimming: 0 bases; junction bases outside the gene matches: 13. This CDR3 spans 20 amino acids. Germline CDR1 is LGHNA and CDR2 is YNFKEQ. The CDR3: CASSLSGLAGFPSSYNEQFF. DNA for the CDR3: TGTGCCAGCAGCCTTTCCGGACTAGCGGGGTTTCCGAGCTCCTACAATGAGCAGTTCTTC.

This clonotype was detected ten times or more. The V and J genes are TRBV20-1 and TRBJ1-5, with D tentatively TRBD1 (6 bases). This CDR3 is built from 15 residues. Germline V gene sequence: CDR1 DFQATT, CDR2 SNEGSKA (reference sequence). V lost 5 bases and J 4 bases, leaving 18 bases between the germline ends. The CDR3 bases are TGCAGTGCTCCCTCGGGGGGGCAGGGGAATCAGCCCCAGCATTTT. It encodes CSAPSGGQGNQPQHF.

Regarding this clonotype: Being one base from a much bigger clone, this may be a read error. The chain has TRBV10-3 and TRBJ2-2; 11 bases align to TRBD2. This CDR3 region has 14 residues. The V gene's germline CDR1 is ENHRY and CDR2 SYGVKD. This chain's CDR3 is CAAGLAVNTRELFF. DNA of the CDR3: TGTGCCGCGGGACTAGCGGTTAACACCCGGGAGCTGTTTTTT.

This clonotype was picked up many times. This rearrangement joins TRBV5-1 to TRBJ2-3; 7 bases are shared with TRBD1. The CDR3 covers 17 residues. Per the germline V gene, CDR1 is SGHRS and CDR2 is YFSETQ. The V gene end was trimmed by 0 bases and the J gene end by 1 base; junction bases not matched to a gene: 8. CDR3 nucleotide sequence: TGCGCCAGCAGCTTGGGATCCGGGACAGTGGGCACAGATACGCAGTATTTT. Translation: CASSLGSGTVGTDTQYF.

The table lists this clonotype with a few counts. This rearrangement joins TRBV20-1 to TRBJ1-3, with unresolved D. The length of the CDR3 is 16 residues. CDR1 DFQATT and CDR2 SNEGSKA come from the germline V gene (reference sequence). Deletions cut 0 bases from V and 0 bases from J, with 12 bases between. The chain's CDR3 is CSARDNKGLSGNTIYF. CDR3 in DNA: TGCAGTGCTAGAGATAACAAAGGCCTCTCTGGAAACACCATATATTTT.

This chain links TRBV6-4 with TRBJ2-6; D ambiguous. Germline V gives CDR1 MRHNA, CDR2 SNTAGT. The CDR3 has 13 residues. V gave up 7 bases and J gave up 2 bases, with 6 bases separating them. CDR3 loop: CASKGPGANVLTF. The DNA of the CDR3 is TGTGCCAGCAAGGGCCCTGGGGCCAACGTCCTGACTTTC.

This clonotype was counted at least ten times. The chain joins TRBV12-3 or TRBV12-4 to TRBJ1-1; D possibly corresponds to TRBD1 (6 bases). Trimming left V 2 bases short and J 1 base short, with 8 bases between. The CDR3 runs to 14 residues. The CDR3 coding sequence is TGTGCCAGCAGTTTAAACAGGGAGAACACTGAAGCTTTCTTT. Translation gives CASSLNRENTEAFF.

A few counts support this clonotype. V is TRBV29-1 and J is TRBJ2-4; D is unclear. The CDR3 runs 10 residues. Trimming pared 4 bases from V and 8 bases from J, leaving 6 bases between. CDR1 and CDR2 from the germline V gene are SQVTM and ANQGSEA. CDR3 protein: CSVVADIQYF. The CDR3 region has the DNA TGCAGCGTTGTCGCGGACATTCAGTACTTC.

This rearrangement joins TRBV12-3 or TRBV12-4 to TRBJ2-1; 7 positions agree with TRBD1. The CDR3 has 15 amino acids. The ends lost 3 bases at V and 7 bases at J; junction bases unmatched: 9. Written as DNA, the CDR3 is TGTGCCAGCAGTTTCAACAGGGGAGAAAATAATGAGCAGTTCTTC. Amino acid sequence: CASSFNRGENNEQFF.

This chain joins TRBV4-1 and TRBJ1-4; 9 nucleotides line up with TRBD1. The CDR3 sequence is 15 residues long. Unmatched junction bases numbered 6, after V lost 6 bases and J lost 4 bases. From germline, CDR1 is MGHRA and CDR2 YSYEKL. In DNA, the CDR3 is TGCGCCAGCAGACAGAAGGACAGGGGTAATGAAAAACTGTTTTTT. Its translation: CASRQKDRGNEKLFF.

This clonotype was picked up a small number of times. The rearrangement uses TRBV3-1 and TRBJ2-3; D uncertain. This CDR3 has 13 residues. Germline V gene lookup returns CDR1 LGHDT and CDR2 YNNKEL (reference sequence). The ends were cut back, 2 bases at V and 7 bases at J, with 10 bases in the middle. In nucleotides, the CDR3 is TGTGCCAGCAGCCAACCCGTGGAAAATACGCAGTATTTT. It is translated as CASSQPVENTQYF.